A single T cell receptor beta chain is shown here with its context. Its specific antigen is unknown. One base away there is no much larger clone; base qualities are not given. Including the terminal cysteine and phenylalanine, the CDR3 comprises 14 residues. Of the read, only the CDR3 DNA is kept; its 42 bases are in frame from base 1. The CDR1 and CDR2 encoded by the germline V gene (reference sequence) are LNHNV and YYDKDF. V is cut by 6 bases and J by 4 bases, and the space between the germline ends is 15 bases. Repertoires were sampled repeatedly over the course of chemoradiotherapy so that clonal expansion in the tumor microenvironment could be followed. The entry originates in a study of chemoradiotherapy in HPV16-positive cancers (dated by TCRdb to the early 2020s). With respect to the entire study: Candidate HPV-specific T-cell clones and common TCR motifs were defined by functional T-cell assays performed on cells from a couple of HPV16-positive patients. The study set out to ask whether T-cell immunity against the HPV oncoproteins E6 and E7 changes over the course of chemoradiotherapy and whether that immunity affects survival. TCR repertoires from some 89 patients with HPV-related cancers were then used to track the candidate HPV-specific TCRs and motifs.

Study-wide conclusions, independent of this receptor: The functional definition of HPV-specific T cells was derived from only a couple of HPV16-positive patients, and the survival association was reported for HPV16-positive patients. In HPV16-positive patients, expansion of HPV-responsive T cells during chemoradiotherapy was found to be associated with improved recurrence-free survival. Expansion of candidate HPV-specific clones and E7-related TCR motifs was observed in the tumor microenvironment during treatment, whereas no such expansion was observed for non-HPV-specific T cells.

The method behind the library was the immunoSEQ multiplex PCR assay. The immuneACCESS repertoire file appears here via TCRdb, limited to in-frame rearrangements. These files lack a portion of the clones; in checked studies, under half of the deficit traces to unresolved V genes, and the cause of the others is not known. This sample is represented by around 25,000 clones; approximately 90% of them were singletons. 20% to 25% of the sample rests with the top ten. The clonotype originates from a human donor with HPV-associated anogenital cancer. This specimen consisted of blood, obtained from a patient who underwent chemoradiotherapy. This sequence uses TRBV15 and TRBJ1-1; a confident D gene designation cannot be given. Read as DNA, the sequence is TGTGCCACCAGGAAACCGATGGAATCCACTGAAGCTTTCTTT. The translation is CATRKPMESTEAFF.